Here is one TCR beta chain with its context. Its specificity is unknown. The ends were cut back, 6 bases at V and 4 bases at J, with 10 bases in the middle. The CDR3 is 13 amino acids. Germline lookup yields CDR1 SNHLY and CDR2 FYNNEI. The data are from a study of immune evolution from preneoplasia to lung adenocarcinoma. Study-level points and caveats: T cell clonality was higher in KRAS-mutant than EGFR-mutant or wild-type nodules. Later-stage lesions seemingly showed higher T cell density and diversity than normal lung. Top clone frequencies peaked in normal lung, apparently declining through invasive adenocarcinoma.

The table came from immunoSEQ multiplex PCR; TCRdb's copy has only in-frame clones and leaves some out. This sample yields 20,000 to 25,000 clones, of which about 80% are seen a single time; around 5.2% belongs to the top ten. The source of this sequence is a person between 55 and 69 years old with lung adenocarcinoma. The genes are TRBV2 and TRBJ2-1; D is uncertain. Specimen: FFPE invasive lung adenocarcinoma tissue. The CDR3 sequence: CASSAKGYNEQFF. The CDR3 DNA reads as TGTGCCAGCAGCGCGAAGGGATACAATGAGCAGTTCTTC. Combining the CDR3 with reference TRBV2 and TRBJ2-1 gives the whole variable domain EPEVTQTPSHQVTQMGQEVILRCVPISNHLYFYWYRQILGQKVEFLVSFYNNEISEKSEIFDDQFSVERPDGSNFTLKIRSTKLEDSAMYFCASSAKGYNEQFFGPGTRLTVL.